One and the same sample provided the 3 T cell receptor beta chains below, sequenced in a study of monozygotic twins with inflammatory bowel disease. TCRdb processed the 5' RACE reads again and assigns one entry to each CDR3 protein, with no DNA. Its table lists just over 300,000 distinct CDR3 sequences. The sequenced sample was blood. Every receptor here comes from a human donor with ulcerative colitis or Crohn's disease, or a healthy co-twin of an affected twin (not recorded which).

The CDR3 protein is CASSHPGLAGSIDTQYF. The rearrangement joins TRBV7-2 to TRBJ2-3; TCRdb's D call of TRBD2 is untestable without DNA. CDR1 and CDR2 (germline): SGHTA, FQGNSA. CDR3 length: 17 amino acids. The full variable domain, its missing parts supplied by reference TRBV7-2 and TRBJ2-3, is GAGVSQSPSNKVTEKGKDVELRCDPISGHTALYWYRQSLGQGLEFLIYFQGNSAPDKSGLPSDRFSAERTGGSVSTLTIQRTQQEDSAVYLCASSHPGLAGSIDTQYFGPGTRLTVL.

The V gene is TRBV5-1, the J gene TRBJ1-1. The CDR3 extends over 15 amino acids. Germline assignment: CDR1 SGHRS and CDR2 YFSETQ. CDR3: CASSRTEGRNTEAFF.

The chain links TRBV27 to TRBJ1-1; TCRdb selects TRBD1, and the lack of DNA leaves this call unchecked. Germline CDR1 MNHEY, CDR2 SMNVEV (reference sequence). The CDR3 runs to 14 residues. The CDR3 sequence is CASSSRTGRTEAFF.